The 23 T cell receptor beta chains below come from one sample, sequenced in a study of T cell clonality in common variable immunodeficiency. Method: immunoSEQ multiplex PCR; TCRdb's copy keeps in-frame clones and lacks some. This sample has fewer than 70,000 clones and no singletons, with approximately 1.6% in the ten largest. What was sequenced was peripheral blood mononuclear cells. The origin of the receptors is a person aged 18 to 75 in good health.

This clone turned up a few times. Read sequence stops 3 residues before the CDR3 end, and the germline J gene provides the missing end. The chain is built from TRBV2 and TRBJ2-1, with 14 bases fitting TRBD2. The CDR3 loop spans 14 amino acids. Germline V CDR1 and CDR2: SNHLY, FYNNEI. V lost 7 bases and J lost 7; bases outside the gene matches: 3. This CDR3 reads CASTRTSGRNEQFF. The sequenced part of the CDR3 DNA is TGTGCCAGCACTAGGACTAGCGGGAGGAATGAG.

This clone was recorded at least ten times. The CDR3 extends 3 residues past the end of the read, so its final part is completed from the germline J gene. The chain couples TRBV5-6 to TRBJ2-7, with D possibly matching TRBD1 (6 bases). Looked up from germline, CDR1 is SGHDT and CDR2 is YYEEEE. With 4 bases removed from V and 3 bases from J, the gap between germline ends came to 14 bases. This CDR3 has 14 amino acids. The CDR3 region is CASSLSGVIYEQYF. CDR3 DNA, as far as it was read: TGTGCCAGCAGCCTTTCAGGGGTAATCTACGAG. The whole variable domain, remainder taken from reference TRBV5-6 and TRBJ2-7, is DAGVTQSPTHLIKTRGQQVTLRCSPKSGHDTVSWYQQALGQGPQFIFQYYEEEERQRGNFPDRFSGHQFPNYSSELNVNALLLGDSALYLCASSLSGVIYEQYFGPGTRLTVT.

This clone was counted ten times or more. The observed sequence ends 3 residues before the CDR3 terminus, with the missing tail filled in from the germline J gene. The rearrangement uses TRBV10-1 and TRBJ2-3, with 9 nucleotides matching TRBD1. CDR1 WNHNN and CDR2 SYGVQD come from the germline V gene (reference sequence). J gave up 0 bases and V 4 bases, and 5 bases lay outside the gene matches. This CDR3 is built from 16 residues. CDR3 DNA (partial): TGCGCCAGCAGTGCGTCGACAGGGGGAAGCACAGATACG. It encodes CASSASTGGSTDT. The entire CDR3 is CASSASTGGSTDTQYF.

This clone showed up many times. The CDR3 extends 3 residues past the end of the read, so its final part is completed from the germline J gene. This chain uses TRBV28 with TRBJ2-1; 11 positions match TRBD2. With V trimmed by 3 bases and J by 8 bases, 15 bases remained unmatched. The germline gives CDR1 MDHEN, CDR2 SYDVKM. This CDR3 comprises 18 residues. The CDR3 DNA, read in part, is TGTGCCAGCAGTTTGTTACTAGCGGGAGCAATCGGCTCAGATGAG. This encodes CASSLLLAGAIGSDE. From start to end, the CDR3 is CASSLLLAGAIGSDEQFF. Drawing the rest from reference TRBV28 and TRBJ2-1, the complete variable domain is DVKVTQSSRYLVKRTGEKVFLECVQDMDHENMFWYRQDPGLGLRLIYFSYDVKMKEKGDIPEGYSVSREKKERFSLILESASTNQTSMYLCASSLLLAGAIGSDEQFFGPGTRLTVL.

This clone was seen at least ten times. The read gets to within 3 residues of the CDR3 end, and the germline J gene fills in the rest. J is TRBJ1-5 and V is TRBV2; possibly TRBD1 for D (5 bases). The CDR3 is made up of 14 amino acids. Per the germline V gene, CDR1 is SNHLY and CDR2 is FYNNEI. Between the trimmed V and J ends, which lost 6 bases and 3 bases, there was a span of 12 bases. CDR3 bases read: TGTGCCAGCAGCCAGGACACCTTCAATCAGCCC. It codes for CASSQDTFNQP. Given in full, the CDR3 is CASSQDTFNQPQHF.

This clone was seen ten or more times. The part of the CDR3 DNA that was read is TGTGCCAGCAGCCTCGGACTAGCGGGAGAGACC. It yields the protein CASSLGLAGET. In full, the CDR3 is CASSLGLAGETQYF. The chain has TRBV5-4 and TRBJ2-5; 11 bases fit TRBD2. The read terminates 3 residues before the CDR3 end, so the remaining end is supplied by the germline J gene. V lost 4 bases and J lost 4; bases outside the gene matches: 3. Germline CDR1 and CDR2: SGHNT and YYREEE (reference sequence). This CDR3 comprises 14 residues. Filled out from reference TRBV5-4 and TRBJ2-5, the complete variable domain reads ETGVTQSPTHLIKTRGQQVTLRCSSQSGHNTVSWYQQALGQGPQFIFQYYREEENGRGNFPPRFSGLQFPNYSSELNVNALELDDSALYLCASSLGLAGETQYFGPGTRLLVL.

This clone was picked up many times. Read data end 3 residues before the CDR3 end; the end is taken from the germline J gene. The V gene is TRBV7-2, the J gene TRBJ1-1; a weak D match, TRBD1 (6 bases). This CDR3 contains 14 residues. Germline CDR1 reads SGHTA; CDR2 reads FQGNSA. Deletions cut 0 bases from V and 4 bases from J, with 9 bases between. CDR3 DNA, as far as it was read: TGTGCCAGCAGCTTAGCTGTAGGGGGCACTGAA. Translated, it gives CASSLAVGGTE. The CDR3 in its entirety is CASSLAVGGTEAFF. Full variable domain (rest looked up from reference TRBV7-2 and TRBJ1-1): GAGVSQSPSNKVTEKGKDVELRCDPISGHTALYWYRQSLGQGLEFLIYFQGNSAPDKSGLPSDRFSAERTGGSVSTLTIQRTQQEDSAVYLCASSLAVGGTEAFFGQGTRLTVV.

This clone was seen at least ten times. The read ends 3 residues early relative to the CDR3; the germline J gene fills the gap. The chain combines TRBV5-1 with TRBJ2-7, with no clear D. This CDR3 has 14 amino acids. Trimming took 0 bases from V and 2 from J, leaving 9 bases between them. In germline, CDR1 is SGHRS, CDR2 YFSETQ. The CDR3 DNA, read in part, is TGCGCCAGCAGCTTGGGTAGCTCGACCTACGAG. This codes for CASSLGSSTYE. In full, the CDR3 reads CASSLGSSTYEQYF.

This clone showed up many times. The CDR3 extends 3 residues past the end of the read, so its final part is completed from the germline J gene. This chain connects TRBV20-1 to TRBJ2-1, with 7 nucleotides matching TRBD2. With 3 bases clipped from V and 3 bases from J, the junction kept 5 bases outside the gene matches. Germline assignment: CDR1 DFQATT and CDR2 SNEGSKA (reference sequence). The CDR3 is made up of 14 amino acids. The part of the CDR3 DNA that was read is TGCAGTGCTAGCAAAATAGCGGGCTACAATGAG. Translation gives CSASKIAGYNE. The CDR3 as a whole reads CSASKIAGYNEQFF.

This clone was counted many times. The missing CDR3 end, 3 residues past where the read stops, is filled in from the germline J gene. V and J are TRBV5-6 and TRBJ2-7, with D perhaps TRBD1 (6 bases). The germline gives CDR1 SGHDT, CDR2 YYEEEE. The CDR3 has 13 amino acids. Deletions cut 0 bases from V and 5 bases from J, with 9 bases between. The CDR3 reads CASSLDRADEQYF. CDR3 bases read: TGTGCCAGCAGCTTGGACAGGGCTGACGAG.

At least ten counts were recorded for this clone. The observed sequence ends 3 residues before the CDR3 terminus, with the missing tail filled in from the germline J gene. This chain joins TRBV19 and TRBJ2-7, with 8 positions matching TRBD2. This CDR3 spans 16 amino acids. V shed 4 bases, J shed 1 base, and the junction held 9 bases outside the gene matches. From germline, CDR1 is LNHDA and CDR2 SQIVND (reference sequence). CDR3 DNA, as far as it was read: TGTGCCAGTAGTAGCAGTGTAGCGGGGAGTTCCTACGAG. Its translation is CASSSSVAGSSYE. The whole CDR3 protein reads CASSSSVAGSSYEQYF.

The table lists this clone with many counts. At one end, the junction sequence differs from germline, possibly due to a read error. The sequence runs out 3 residues before the end of the CDR3; the remainder is reconstructed from the germline J gene. This chain uses TRBV7-7 with TRBJ2-5; TRBD2 agrees at 10 bases. This CDR3 is 15 amino acids long. Germline CDR1 SSHAT, CDR2 FNYEAQ (reference sequence). Incomplete CDR3 DNA: TGTGCTAGCAGCGGCGGGACTAGCGTACAAGAGACC. Its protein product is CASSGGTSVQET. The entire CDR3 reads CASSGGTSVQETQYF.

Many counts were recorded for this clone. The CDR3 loop reads CASSPSGDSNQPQHF. The sequenced part of the CDR3 DNA is TGTGCCAGCTCACCATCAGGAGATAGCAATCAGCCC. V gene TRBV18 combines with J gene TRBJ1-5; no reliable D call. The read finishes 3 residues shy of the CDR3 end, and the germline J gene is used to complete it. The CDR3 is made up of 15 amino acids. Germline V lookup: CDR1 KGHSH, CDR2 LQKENI. V was cut by 2 bases and J by 0 bases, with 8 bases left in between.

This clone has only a few counts. The read gets to within 3 residues of the CDR3 end, and the germline J gene fills in the rest. The rearrangement joins TRBV20-1 to TRBJ2-5; 10 bases fit TRBD2. The ends lost 3 bases at V and 2 bases at J; junction bases unmatched: 12. CDR1 DFQATT and CDR2 SNEGSKA come from the germline V gene (reference sequence). There are 17 residues in the CDR3. This chain's CDR3 is CSARGDSGRAGQETQYF. Partial CDR3 DNA: TGCAGTGCTAGGGGGGACAGCGGGAGGGCGGGTCAAGAGACC.

A few counts support this clone. The read comes to an end 3 residues before the CDR3 does, leaving the germline J gene to fill in the end. This chain connects TRBV30 to TRBJ1-1, with 11 nucleotides matching TRBD1. This CDR3 is 15 amino acids long. The V and J ends lost 5 bases and 1 base, in that order; junction bases with no gene match: 6. From germline, CDR1 is GTSNPN and CDR2 SVGIG (reference sequence). Here the CDR3 reads CAWDSGTGGNTEAFF. CDR3 DNA, as far as it was read: TGTGCCTGGGACTCCGGGACAGGGGGGAACACTGAA.

This clone was seen at least ten times. The sequence runs out 3 residues before the end of the CDR3; the remainder is reconstructed from the germline J gene. This chain connects TRBV5-1 to TRBJ1-6, with D possibly matching TRBD1 (6 bases). The V and J ends lost 4 bases and 8 bases respectively, with 16 bases between them. The CDR3 contains 15 residues. Per the germline V gene, CDR1 is SGHRS and CDR2 is YFSETQ. CDR3 DNA, as far as it was read: TGCGCCAGCAGCCCCCTCGGGGGGCTGGATTCACCC. This gives the protein CASSPLGGLDSP. The CDR3 in full is CASSPLGGLDSPLHF.

In this sample, this clone turned up many times. The CDR3 loop is CASSYTRTTGAYEQYF. CDR3 bases read: TGTGCCAGCAGTTACACCCGGACTACGGGAGCCTACGAG. The chain links TRBV6-2 or TRBV6-3 to TRBJ2-7, with D possibly TRBD2 on 6 matching bases. The read ends 3 residues before the CDR3 terminus; that terminus is restored from the germline J gene. V was clipped by 2 bases and J by 2 bases, with 16 bases between them. Germline assignment: CDR1 MNHEY and CDR2 SVGEGT. This CDR3 has 16 residues.

This clone was observed many times. The CDR3 end is not reached by the read, which stops 3 residues before it; the germline J gene fills it in. The rearrangement joins TRBV28 to TRBJ2-3, with TRBD2 identical over 11 bases. CDR3 length: 18 residues. Germline CDR1 reads MDHEN; CDR2 reads SYDVKM. V shed 6 bases and J 1 base; nucleotides not matched to a gene: 12. The sequenced CDR3 bases are TGTGCCAGCAGCCCGGGACTAGCGGAGGAACCAGGCACAGATACG. This codes for CASSPGLAEEPGTDT. The full CDR3 protein reads CASSPGLAEEPGTDTQYF.

The table lists this clone with many counts. The read halts 3 residues ahead of the CDR3 end, with the missing end drawn from the germline J gene. The chain joins TRBV20-1 to TRBJ2-5; the match to TRBD1 covers 8 bases. CDR3 size: 13 residues. The ends lost 3 bases at V and 5 bases at J; junction bases unmatched: 5. From germline, CDR1 is DFQATT and CDR2 SNEGSKA (reference sequence). The CDR3 bases that were read are TGCAGTGCTAGTTCGGGACAGGCCGAGACC. It is translated as CSASSGQAET. The CDR3 reads in full as CSASSGQAETQYF.

There are many counts of this clone. One end of the junction varies from germline; a read error may be responsible. With the read ending 3 residues before the CDR3 end, the germline J gene is used to fill in that end. J is TRBJ2-2 and V is TRBV4-2; TRBD1 agrees at 7 bases. This CDR3 has 15 amino acids. Germline CDR1 LGHNA, CDR2 YNFKEQ. CDR3: CASSQDRDITGELFF. CDR3 DNA (partial): TGCGCCAGCAGCCAAGACAGGGATATAACCGGGGAG.

This clone was counted ten times or more. Read data end 3 residues before the CDR3 end; the end is taken from the germline J gene. The genes are TRBV7-2 and TRBJ2-5; D is possibly TRBD1 (5 bases). The V and J ends lost 0 bases and 7 bases respectively, with 12 bases between them. The CDR3 is made up of 14 amino acids. Germline V gene sequence: CDR1 SGHTA, CDR2 FQGNSA. The covered CDR3 bases are TGTGCCAGCAGCTTAGCGCAGGACCAGGGGACC. This codes for CASSLAQDQGT. The CDR3 in its entirety is CASSLAQDQGTQYF.

The sample holds many counts of this clone. The read is 3 residues too short to cover the CDR3 end, so that end is filled in from the germline J gene. This chain joins TRBV5-1 and TRBJ2-5, with a possible D match to TRBD2 (5 bases). V dropped 1 base and J dropped 3 bases, with 7 bases sitting between them. This CDR3 is 13 amino acids long. CDR1 is SGHRS and CDR2 is YFSETQ in the germline V gene. Here the CDR3 reads CASSLHGEETQYF. CDR3 DNA (partial): TGCGCCAGCAGCTTGCACGGGGAAGAGACC.

This clone was seen many times. The sequence runs out 3 residues before the end of the CDR3; the remainder is reconstructed from the germline J gene. The V gene is TRBV23-1, the J gene TRBJ1-4; the match to TRBD1 covers 9 bases. TRBV23-1 is an ORF, with its function uncertain. The V gene end was trimmed by 4 bases and the J gene end by 6 bases; junction bases not matched to a gene: 6. The length of the CDR3 is 15 residues. CDR3: CASSRGDREDEKLFF. Partial CDR3 DNA: TGCGCCAGCAGTCGGGGGGACAGGGAGGATGAAAAA.